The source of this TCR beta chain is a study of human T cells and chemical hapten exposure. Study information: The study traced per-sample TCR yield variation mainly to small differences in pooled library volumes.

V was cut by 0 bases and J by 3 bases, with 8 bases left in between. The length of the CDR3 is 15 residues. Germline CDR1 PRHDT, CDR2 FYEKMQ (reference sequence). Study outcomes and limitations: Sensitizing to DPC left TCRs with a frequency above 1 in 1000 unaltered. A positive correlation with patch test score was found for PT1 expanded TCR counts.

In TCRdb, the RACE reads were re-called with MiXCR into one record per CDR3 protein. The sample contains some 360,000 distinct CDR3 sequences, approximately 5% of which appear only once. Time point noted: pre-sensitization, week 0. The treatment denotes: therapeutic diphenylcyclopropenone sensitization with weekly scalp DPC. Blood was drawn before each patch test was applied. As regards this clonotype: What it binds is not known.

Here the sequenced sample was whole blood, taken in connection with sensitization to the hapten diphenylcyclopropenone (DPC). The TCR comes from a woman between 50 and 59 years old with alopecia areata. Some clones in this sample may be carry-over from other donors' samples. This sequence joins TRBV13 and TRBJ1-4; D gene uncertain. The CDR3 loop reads CASSLGLKSNEKLFF. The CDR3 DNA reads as TGTGCCAGCAGCTTAGGACTCAAGTCTAATGAAAAACTGTTTTTT. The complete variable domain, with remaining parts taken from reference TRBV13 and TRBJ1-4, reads AAGVIQSPRHLIKEKRETATLKCYPIPRHDTVYWYQQGPGQDPQFLISFYEKMQSDKGSIPDRFSAQQFSDYHSELNMSSLELGDSALYFCASSLGLKSNEKLFFGSGTQLSVL.